This T cell receptor beta chain was sequenced during a study of blood T cell repertoires in COVID-19. Study at large: Spain, Italy and the United States supplied samples that represented acute and convalescent COVID-19. Sources were T cells, B-cell-depleted T cells, or PBMCs; the material itself was cDNA or gDNA.

Only in-frame clones appear in the TCRdb table, and some are missing; sequencing was by immunoSEQ multiplex PCR. The sample includes some 200,000 clones, roughly nine tenths seen only once; the top ten take around 8.4%. The CDR3 covers 13 residues. The germline CDR1 and CDR2 sequences are SNHLY and FYNNEI. Deletions cut 5 bases from V and 5 bases from J, with 13 bases between. Cohort placement rested on clinical history that participants reported themselves. Two negative PCRs, clearance, or symptom resolution had been documented for recovered Cohort 3 donors. The sequencing sample was made of PBMCs or T cells enriched from blood (not recorded which). The clonotype was recovered from a young woman who had recovered from COVID-19. The chain is built from TRBV2 and TRBJ2-7; TRBD2 is a possible D gene (5 bases). The CDR3 nucleotides are TGTGCCAGCAGTTTTAACGCCGGGGACGAGCAGTACTTC. Translation gives CASSFNAGDEQYF.